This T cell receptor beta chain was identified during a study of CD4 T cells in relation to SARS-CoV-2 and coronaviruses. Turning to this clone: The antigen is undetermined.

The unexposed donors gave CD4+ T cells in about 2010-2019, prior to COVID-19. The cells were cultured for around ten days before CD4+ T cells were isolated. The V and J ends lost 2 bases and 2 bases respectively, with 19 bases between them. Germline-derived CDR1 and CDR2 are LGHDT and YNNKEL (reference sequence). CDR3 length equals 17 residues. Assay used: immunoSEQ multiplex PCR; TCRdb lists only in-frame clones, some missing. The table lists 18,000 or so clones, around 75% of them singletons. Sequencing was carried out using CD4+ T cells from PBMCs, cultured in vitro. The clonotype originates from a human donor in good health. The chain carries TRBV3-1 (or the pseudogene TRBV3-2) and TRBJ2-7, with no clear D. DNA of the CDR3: TGTGCCAGCAGCCAACAGTACCGGCCGGCAGGCCCCTACGAGCAGTACTTC. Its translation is CASSQQYRPAGPYEQYF.